This T cell receptor (beta chain) was observed in a study of T-cell reconstitution after alpha-beta-depleted transplantation in children. There are many counts of this clonotype. CDR1 ENHRY and CDR2 SYGVKD come from the germline V gene. CDR3 length equals 13 residues. With 2 bases removed from V and 6 bases from J, the gap between germline ends came to 9 bases. As it was prepared, the TCRbeta library received unique molecular identifiers. MiXCR was run by TCRdb on the PCR reads, yielding one entry per CDR3 protein. The table has some 350,000 distinct CDR3 sequences, 10% seen once. This chain links TRBV10-3 with TRBJ2-3; no definite D call. This specimen was PBMCs from the stem cell graft donor, taken from the stem cell graft. The origin of this receptor is a human donor who donated a stem cell graft to a child with acute lymphoblastic leukemia. The CDR3 DNA sequence: TGTGCCATCAGTGAGACTCGAGGCGATACGCAGTATTTT. It codes for CAISETRGDTQYF.